What follows is one TCR beta chain and its context. The second PCR ran roughly 7 to 12 cycles with a sample-barcoded 5' primer and J-beta primers. All samples gave at least 2.5 million CDR3-containing paired-end reads. TCRdb re-called the 5' RACE reads through MiXCR, storing one row per CDR3 protein. The data show roughly 900,000 distinct CDR3 sequences, around 49% seen once. The CDR3 runs to 17 residues. Per germline, CDR1 MDHEN and CDR2 SYDVKM. The V gene lost 5 bases and the J gene lost 6 bases, with 24 bases spanning the gap. The source of the sample is a study of blood T cells in healthy people across ages. The sample providers were healthy Caucasian people from Russia, aged about 6 to 90.

Material: blood. The TCR was taken from a man younger than 40 in good health. The V call is TRBV28, the J call TRBJ2-3; possible D gene TRBD2, 6 bases. CDR3 loop: CASSGFTIGDWRDTQYF. The CDR3 DNA sequence: TGTGCCAGCAGTGGTTTTACGATTGGGGACTGGAGGGATACGCAGTATTTT.